Given below is one T cell receptor beta chain in context. V lost 1 base to trimming and J lost 3 bases, with 5 bases between them. Germline V lookup: CDR1 SEHNR, CDR2 FQNEAQ (reference sequence). The CDR3 runs to 13 residues. The repertoire was sequenced with immunoSEQ multiplex PCR; TCRdb's copy has only in-frame clones and lacks some. The repertoire holds about 680,000 clones, with 89% as singletons. Treatment reported: some 19 received Ad26.COV2.S at low or high dose, single or two shots; about 5 received placebo; per-sample allocation not given. Specimen acquisition occurred on day 63 following the initial vaccine or placebo injection. Boston provided a donor who was an adult aged 18-55 years. Immunization relied on an Ad26 vector, which expressed Wuhan-strain SARS-CoV-2 spike. The data stem from a study of Ad26.COV2.S vaccination and SARS-CoV-2 variants.

The clonotype was recovered from a person aged 18-60 years who received the Ad26.COV2.S COVID-19 vaccine or a placebo. Sequencing was performed on peripheral blood, taken in a trial of Ad26.COV2.S vaccine versus placebo. The rearrangement links TRBV7-9 to TRBJ2-3; no firm D call. The CDR3 sequence is CASSLDPTDTQYF. Written as DNA, the CDR3 is TGTGCCAGCAGCTTAGACCCAACAGATACGCAGTATTTT.